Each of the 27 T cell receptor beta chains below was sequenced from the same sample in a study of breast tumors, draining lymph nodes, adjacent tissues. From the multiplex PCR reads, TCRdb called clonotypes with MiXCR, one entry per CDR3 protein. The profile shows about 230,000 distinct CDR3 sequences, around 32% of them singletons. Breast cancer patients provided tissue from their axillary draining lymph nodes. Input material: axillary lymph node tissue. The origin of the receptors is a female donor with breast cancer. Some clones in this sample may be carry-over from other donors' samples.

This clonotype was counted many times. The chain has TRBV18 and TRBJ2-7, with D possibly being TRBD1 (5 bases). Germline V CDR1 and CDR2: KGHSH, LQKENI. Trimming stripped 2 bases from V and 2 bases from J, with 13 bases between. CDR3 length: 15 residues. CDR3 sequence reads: CASSPGAPQTYEQYF. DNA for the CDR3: TGTGCCAGCTCACCAGGGGCGCCCCAGACCTACGAGCAGTACTTC. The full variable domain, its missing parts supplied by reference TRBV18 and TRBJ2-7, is NAGVMQNPRHLVRRRGQEARLRCSPMKGHSHVYWYRQLPEEGLKFMVYLQKENIIDESGMPKERFSAEFPKEGPSILRIQQVVRGDSAAYFCASSPGAPQTYEQYFGPGTRLTVT.

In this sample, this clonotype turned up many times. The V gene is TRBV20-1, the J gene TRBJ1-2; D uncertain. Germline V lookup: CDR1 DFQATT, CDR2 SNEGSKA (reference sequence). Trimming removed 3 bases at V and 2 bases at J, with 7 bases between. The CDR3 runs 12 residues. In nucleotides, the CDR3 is TGCAGTGCTAGTTCCGCGAACTATGGCTACACCTTC. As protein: CSASSANYGYTF.

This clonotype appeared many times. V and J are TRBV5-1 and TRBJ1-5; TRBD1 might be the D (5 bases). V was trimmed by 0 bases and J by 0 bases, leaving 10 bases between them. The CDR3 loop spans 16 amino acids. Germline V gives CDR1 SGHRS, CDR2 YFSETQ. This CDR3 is CASSLEGAASNQPQHF. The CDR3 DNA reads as TGCGCCAGCAGCTTGGAAGGGGCCGCTAGCAATCAGCCCCAGCATTTT.

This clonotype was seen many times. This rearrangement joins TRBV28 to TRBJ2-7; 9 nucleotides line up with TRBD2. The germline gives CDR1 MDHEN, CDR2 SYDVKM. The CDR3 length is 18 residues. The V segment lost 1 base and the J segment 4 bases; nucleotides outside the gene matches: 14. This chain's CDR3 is CASSLLSQGVSGRYEQYF. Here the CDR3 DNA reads TGTGCCAGCAGTTTATTATCACAGGGAGTTAGCGGGAGATACGAGCAGTACTTC.

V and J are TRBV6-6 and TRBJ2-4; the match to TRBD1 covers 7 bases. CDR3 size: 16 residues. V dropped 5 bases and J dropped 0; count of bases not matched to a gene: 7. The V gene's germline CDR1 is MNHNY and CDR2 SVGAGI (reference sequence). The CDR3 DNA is TGTGCCAGCAGTCCACGGCAGGGGGTAGCCAAAAACATTCAGTACTTC. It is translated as CASSPRQGVAKNIQYF.

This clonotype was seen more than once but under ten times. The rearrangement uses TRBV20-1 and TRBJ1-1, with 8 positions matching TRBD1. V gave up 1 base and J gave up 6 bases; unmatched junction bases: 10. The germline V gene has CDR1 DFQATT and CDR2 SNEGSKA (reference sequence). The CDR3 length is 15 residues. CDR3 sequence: CSARVGGRGLAEAFF. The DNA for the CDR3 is TGCAGTGCTAGAGTAGGGGGCAGGGGGCTAGCTGAAGCTTTCTTT.

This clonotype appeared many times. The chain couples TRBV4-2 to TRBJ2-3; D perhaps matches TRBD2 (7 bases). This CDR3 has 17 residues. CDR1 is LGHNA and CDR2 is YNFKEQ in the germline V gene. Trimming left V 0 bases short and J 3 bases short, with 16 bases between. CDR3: CASSQERGGAFTDTQYF. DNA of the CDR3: TGTGCCAGCAGCCAAGAAAGAGGGGGGGCTTTTACAGATACGCAGTATTTT.

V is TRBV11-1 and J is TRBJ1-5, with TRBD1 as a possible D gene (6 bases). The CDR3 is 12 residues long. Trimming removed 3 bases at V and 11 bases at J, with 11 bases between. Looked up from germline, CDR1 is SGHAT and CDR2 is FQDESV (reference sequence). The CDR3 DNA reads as TGTGCCAGCAGCTTTTGGGGGCAGACCCAGCATTTT. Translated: CASSFWGQTQHF.

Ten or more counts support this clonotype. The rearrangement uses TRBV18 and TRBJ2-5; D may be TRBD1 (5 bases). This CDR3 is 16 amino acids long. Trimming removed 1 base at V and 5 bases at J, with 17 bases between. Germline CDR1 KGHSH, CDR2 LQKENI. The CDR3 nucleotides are TGTGCCAGCTCACCACAGGGGCGGACCTTCGGGGAGACCCAGTACTTC. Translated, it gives CASSPQGRTFGETQYF.

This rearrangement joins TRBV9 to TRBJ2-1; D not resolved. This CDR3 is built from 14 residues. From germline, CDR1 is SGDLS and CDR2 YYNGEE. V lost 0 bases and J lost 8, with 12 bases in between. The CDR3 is CASSVDLRSYEQFF. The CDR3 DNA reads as TGTGCCAGCAGCGTAGACTTGAGATCCTATGAGCAGTTCTTC.

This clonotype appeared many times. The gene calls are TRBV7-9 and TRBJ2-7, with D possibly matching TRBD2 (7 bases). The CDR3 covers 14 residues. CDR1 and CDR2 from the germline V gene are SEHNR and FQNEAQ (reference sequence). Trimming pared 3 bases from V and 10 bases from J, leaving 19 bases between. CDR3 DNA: TGTGCCAGCAGCTTCGGAGGGGGGGGAGTCGGCCAGTACTTC. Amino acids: CASSFGGGGVGQYF.

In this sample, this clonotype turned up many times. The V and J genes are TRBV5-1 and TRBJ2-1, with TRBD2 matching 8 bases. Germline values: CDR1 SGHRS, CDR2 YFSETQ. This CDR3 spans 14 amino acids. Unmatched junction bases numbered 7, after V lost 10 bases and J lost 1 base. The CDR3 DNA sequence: TGCGCCTCGCGCGGACTAGCTTCCTACAATGAGCAGTTCTTC. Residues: CASRGLASYNEQFF.

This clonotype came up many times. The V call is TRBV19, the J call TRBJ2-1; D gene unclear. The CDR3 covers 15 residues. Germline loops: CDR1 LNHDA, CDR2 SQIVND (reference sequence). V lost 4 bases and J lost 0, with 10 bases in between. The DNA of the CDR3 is TGTGCCAGTAGTACGGATCCCAACTCCTACAATGAGCAGTTCTTC. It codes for CASSTDPNSYNEQFF.

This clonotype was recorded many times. The CDR3 here is CASSPGTSGRALETQYF. CDR3 nucleotide sequence: TGTGCCAGCAGCCCTGGGACTAGCGGGAGGGCCCTAGAGACCCAGTACTTC. The V gene is TRBV3-1, the J gene TRBJ2-5; 16 bases are a match to TRBD2. There are 17 residues in the CDR3. The germline V gene encodes CDR1 LGHDT and CDR2 YNNKEL (reference sequence). Unmatched junction bases numbered 6, after V lost 4 bases and J lost 4 bases.

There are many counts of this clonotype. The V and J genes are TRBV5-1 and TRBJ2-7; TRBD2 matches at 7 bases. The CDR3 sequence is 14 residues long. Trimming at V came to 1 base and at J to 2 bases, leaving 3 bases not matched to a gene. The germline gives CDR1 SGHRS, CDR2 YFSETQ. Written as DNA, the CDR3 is TGCGCCAGCAGCTTGCGACTAGCACCCTACGAGCAGTACTTC. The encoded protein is CASSLRLAPYEQYF. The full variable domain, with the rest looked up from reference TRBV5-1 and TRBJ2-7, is KAGVTQTPRYLIKTRGQQVTLSCSPISGHRSVSWYQQTPGQGLQFLFEYFSETQRNKGNFPGRFSGRQFSNSRSEMNVSTLELGDSALYLCASSLRLAPYEQYFGPGTRLTVT.

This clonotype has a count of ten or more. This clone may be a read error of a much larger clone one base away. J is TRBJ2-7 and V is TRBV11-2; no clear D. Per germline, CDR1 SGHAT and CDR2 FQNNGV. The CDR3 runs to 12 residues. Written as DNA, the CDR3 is TGTGCCAGCAGCTTAAACCTCTACGCGCAGTACTTC. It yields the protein CASSLNLYAQYF.

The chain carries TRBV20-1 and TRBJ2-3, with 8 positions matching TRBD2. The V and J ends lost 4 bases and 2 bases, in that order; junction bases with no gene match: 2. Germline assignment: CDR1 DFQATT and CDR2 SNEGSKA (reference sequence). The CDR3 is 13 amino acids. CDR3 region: CSAKAGVTDTQYF. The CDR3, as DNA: TGCAGTGCTAAAGCGGGAGTCACAGATACGCAGTATTTT.

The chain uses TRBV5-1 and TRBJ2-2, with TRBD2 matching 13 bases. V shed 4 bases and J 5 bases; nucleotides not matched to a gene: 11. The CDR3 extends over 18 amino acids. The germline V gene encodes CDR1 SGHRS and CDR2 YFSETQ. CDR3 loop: CASSRPGLAGVRTGELFF. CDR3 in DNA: TGCGCCAGCAGCAGACCCGGACTAGCGGGAGTTAGGACCGGGGAGCTGTTTTTT.

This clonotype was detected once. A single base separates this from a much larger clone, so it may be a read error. CDR3 protein: CASSGMGAHEQYF. As DNA, the CDR3 is TGTGCCAGCAGCGGAATGGGGGCCCACGAGCAGTACTTC. The V gene is TRBV27, the J gene TRBJ2-7, with D possibly being TRBD1 (6 bases). The germline gives CDR1 MNHEY, CDR2 SMNVEV (reference sequence). The CDR3 consists of 13 residues. Trimming shortened V by 6 bases and J by 5 bases, and 14 bases separated the two germline ends.

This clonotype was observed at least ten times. Written as DNA, the CDR3 is TGTGCCAGCAGTGATAGTATATGGAACGGAGCCTACGAGCAGTACTTC. It codes for CASSDSIWNGAYEQYF. This rearrangement joins TRBV6-1 to TRBJ2-7; D ambiguous. There are 16 residues in the CDR3. Trimming shortened V by 3 bases and J by 2 bases, and 17 bases separated the two germline ends. Germline CDR1 is MNHNS and CDR2 is SASEGT.

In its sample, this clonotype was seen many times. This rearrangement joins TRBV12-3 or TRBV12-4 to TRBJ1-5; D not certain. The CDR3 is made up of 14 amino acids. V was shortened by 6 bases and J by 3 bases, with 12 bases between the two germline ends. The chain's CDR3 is CASSPTEINQPQHF. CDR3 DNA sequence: TGTGCCAGCAGCCCTACAGAAATCAATCAGCCCCAGCATTTT.

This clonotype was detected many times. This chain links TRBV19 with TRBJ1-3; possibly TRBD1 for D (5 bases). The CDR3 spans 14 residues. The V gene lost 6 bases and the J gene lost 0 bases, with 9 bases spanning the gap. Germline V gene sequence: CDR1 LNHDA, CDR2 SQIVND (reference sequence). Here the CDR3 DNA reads TGTGCCAGTAGGCGACAGAGCTCTGGAAACACCATATATTTT. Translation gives CASRRQSSGNTIYF.

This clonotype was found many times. The CDR3 reads CGGKETQYF. CDR3 DNA sequence: TGTGGTGGGAAAGAGACCCAGTACTTC. The gene calls are TRBV27 and TRBJ2-5; no definite D call. The germline gives CDR1 MNHEY, CDR2 SMNVEV (reference sequence). The CDR3 has 9 residues.

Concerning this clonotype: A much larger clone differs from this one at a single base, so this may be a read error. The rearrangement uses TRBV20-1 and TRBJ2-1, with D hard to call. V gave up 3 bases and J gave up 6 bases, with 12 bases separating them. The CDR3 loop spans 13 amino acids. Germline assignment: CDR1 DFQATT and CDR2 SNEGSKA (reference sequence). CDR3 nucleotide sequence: TGCAGTGCTAGGGTTTACTTTCTCAATGAGCAGTTCTTC. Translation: CSARVYFLNEQFF.

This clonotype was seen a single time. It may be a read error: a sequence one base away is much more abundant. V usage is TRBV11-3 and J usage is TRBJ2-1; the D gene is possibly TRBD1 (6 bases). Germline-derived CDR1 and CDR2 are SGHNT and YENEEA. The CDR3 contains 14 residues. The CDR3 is CAGSLGDTYNEQFF. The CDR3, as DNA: TGTGCCGGCAGCTTAGGGGACACCTACAATGAGCAGTTCTTC.

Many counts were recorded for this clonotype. CDR3 sequence: CASSTRTGLAGGRGTGELFF. The CDR3 nucleotides read TGTGCCAGCAGTACCCGAACGGGACTAGCGGGAGGGCGTGGCACCGGGGAGCTGTTTTTT. The chain links TRBV6-6 to TRBJ2-2; 16 bases map to TRBD2. The CDR3 is 20 amino acids. With 5 bases clipped from V and 4 bases from J, the junction kept 13 bases outside the gene matches. Germline CDR1 reads MNHNY; CDR2 reads SVGAGI (reference sequence).

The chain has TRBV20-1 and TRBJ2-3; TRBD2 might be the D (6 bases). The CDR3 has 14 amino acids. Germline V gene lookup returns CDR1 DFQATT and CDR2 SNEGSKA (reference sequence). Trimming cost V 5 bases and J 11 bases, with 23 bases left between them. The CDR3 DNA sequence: TGCAGTGCTCCAGCGGAGGGGAGGTTTAATGAGCAGTATTTT. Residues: CSAPAEGRFNEQYF.